This T cell receptor beta chain was profiled in a study of CD8 T cells in ankylosing spondylitis (TCRdb year 2017). With respect to the entire study: To find TCR variants linked to disease, the study profiled T cell receptor beta repertoires in ankylosing spondylitis patients and healthy donors. Peripheral blood was sampled, and synovial fluid was additionally collected from ankylosing spondylitis patients. In total, the full study cohort was made up of 110 or so healthy donors and more than 20 ankylosing spondylitis patients.

With regard to this clonotype: Its antigen remains undetermined. The sample holds no much larger clone one base away, and base qualities are not on file.

Sequencing relied on an Illumina HiSeq 2500. Quantitative 5'-RACE with molecular barcodes was used to prepare TCR beta libraries. The original pipeline was this. A new computational method based on a probabilistic model of VDJ rearrangement was used to identify disease-linked TCR variants. TCRdb reanalyzed the raw reads on its own, using fastp at Q25 for trimming and MiXCR for clone calling, and kept in-frame beta chains. Each CDR3 protein appears once, grouped with its most common genes and DNA. These V and J calls originate from TCRdb's pipeline instead of the authors' own analysis. Here the sample has a few hundred thousand distinct CDR3 sequences; 15% to 20% occur a single time. In total, the top ten clones hold 40% to 50% of the sample. Here is what the overall study found, with its caveats: In peripheral blood, the disease-linked clones were found at relatively low frequencies and had a CD8+ phenotype. According to the report, matched synovial fluid samples from ankylosing spondylitis patients were significantly enriched for the disease-linked clones. Some motif variants were previously reported in synovial fluid and blood of reactive arthritis patients, suggesting common disease-initiation mechanisms. A TCR beta motif of eight highly homologous amino acid variants appeared characteristic of blood from ankylosing spondylitis patients.

The CDR3 measures 14 amino acids from cysteine to phenylalanine. CDR3 DNA only is kept here, 42 bases in frame from base 1. The germline V gene provides CDR1 MNHNS and CDR2 SASEGT. V was cut back by 6 bases and J by 0 bases, leaving a gap of 11 bases between them. Recombination connected TRBV6-1 to TRBJ1-1; no confident D gene assignment can be made. This clonotype was sampled from a male donor with ankylosing spondylitis. Sequencing was done on a sample of blood, either unsorted or a sorted T cell fraction (not recorded which). The DNA is as follows: TGTGCCAGCAGCGACGGGCCCTTGAACACTGAAGCTTTCTTT. It translates to CASSDGPLNTEAFF.